This T cell receptor beta chain was found in a study of response to subunit inactivated influenza vaccine. The ends were cut back, 5 bases at V and 1 base at J, with 18 bases in the middle. The CDR3 totals 16 residues. Per germline, CDR1 SEHNR and CDR2 FQNEAQ (reference sequence). TCRdb fed the RT-PCR reads into MiXCR, producing one record per CDR3 protein. The sample gives under 750,000 distinct CDR3 sequences, 10% to 15% of which show up once; approximately 10% is in the top ten. The sample holds a few counts of this clonotype. The sequences come from PBMCs from blood, collected on the day of vaccination. The TCR originated in a man in his fifties who received an inactivated influenza vaccine. This chain joins TRBV7-9 and TRBJ2-7; D is uncertain. In DNA, the CDR3 is TGTGCCAGCAGCGACGTCGGAACTTTCTTATCCTACGAGCAGTACTTC. It encodes CASSDVGTFLSYEQYF.